One sample yielded the 6 T cell receptor beta chains listed below, sequenced in a study of blood T cells in healthy people across ages (dated by TCRdb to about 2015). The library was generated by 5' RACE. For sequencing, an Illumina HiSeq 2500 was employed. A second roughly 6 to 12 cycle PCR used a sample-barcoded 5' primer and a J-beta primer mix. The public sequencing data were trimmed at Q25 with fastp and processed into clonotypes with MiXCR by TCRdb, which kept only in-frame beta chains. Merged by CDR3 protein, the rows form single entries marked with the most common genes and DNA. Here the sample has about 730,000 distinct CDR3 sequences; roughly 44% occur a single time. The top ten constitute more than 20% of the sample. Source material: blood. The receptors were sampled from a woman aged 60-75 years in good health.

This clonotype was observed a single time. This sequence joins TRBV20-1 and TRBJ1-4; D gene ambiguous. CDR3 size: 13 residues. Trimming shortened V by 5 bases and J by 9 bases, and 16 bases separated the two germline ends. Looked up from germline, CDR1 is DFQATT and CDR2 is SNEGSKA (reference sequence). DNA for the CDR3: TGCAGTGCTTCGGACCATATGGAGAAAAAACTGTTTTTT. As protein: CSASDHMEKKLFF.

This clonotype was seen more than once but under ten times. The V and J genes are TRBV4-3 and TRBJ2-1, with D possibly being TRBD2 (5 bases). CDR1 is LGHNA, CDR2 YSLEER, per germline. Between the trimmed V and J ends, which lost 4 bases and 6 bases, there was a span of 10 bases. The CDR3 is made up of 13 amino acids. For the CDR3, the DNA is TGCGCCAGCAGCCTAGGACTTTTCAATGAGCAGTTCTTC. Its translation: CASSLGLFNEQFF.

This clonotype has only a few counts. The chain uses TRBV6-1 and TRBJ2-1; TRBD2 agrees at 8 bases. The CDR3 runs 16 residues. Germline values: CDR1 MNHNS, CDR2 SASEGT. Germline trimming cut 1 base from V and 3 bases from J; bases unmatched to any gene: 5. The CDR3 region has the DNA TGTGCCAGCAGTGAAGGGGCGGGGGGCGTCTACAATGAGCAGTTCTTC. Protein sequence: CASSEGAGGVYNEQFF.

This clonotype was picked up a small number of times. J is TRBJ2-7 and V is TRBV5-6; tentative D call: TRBD2 (5 bases). With 4 bases removed from V and 3 bases from J, the gap between germline ends came to 11 bases. Germline lookup yields CDR1 SGHDT and CDR2 YYEEEE. This CDR3 contains 13 residues. CDR3 amino acids: CASSVRRNYEQYF. In DNA form, the CDR3 reads TGTGCCAGCAGCGTAAGGAGGAACTACGAGCAGTACTTC.

In nucleotides, the CDR3 is TGCGCCAGCAGCCAAGGTCGTGGGGGAGGAAACACCATATATTTT. Translation gives CASSQGRGGGNTIYF. The chain couples TRBV4-3 to TRBJ1-3; possibly TRBD1 for D (5 bases). Deletions cut 1 base from V and 4 bases from J, with 11 bases between. CDR1 and CDR2 (germline): LGHNA, YSLEER. The CDR3 runs to 15 residues.

The chain combines TRBV10-3 with TRBJ2-3; 7 bases line up with TRBD2. In germline, CDR1 is ENHRY, CDR2 SYGVKD. Losses at the gene ends were 5 bases for V and 3 bases for J; bases not matched to a gene: 11. The CDR3 loop spans 16 amino acids. The CDR3 is CAISSRAGKGTDTQYF. CDR3 bases: TGTGCCATCAGTTCCAGAGCGGGGAAGGGAACAGATACGCAGTATTTT.